These T cell receptor beta chains were read from a single sample in a study of blood T cell repertoires in COVID-19. Data came from immunoSEQ multiplex PCR; TCRdb stores just in-frame clones and leaves some out. Among 110,000 to 150,000 clones listed, around 80% were seen once. Sequencing input: PBMCs or T cells enriched from blood (not recorded which). These receptors came from a woman in her forties or fifties who had recovered from COVID-19. Each CDR3 is given with its conserved first and last residue. D genes are given only for firm matches. Clone size is not always given. Where it is, it says once, few, many or a class for expanded clones.

v_gene: TRBV13; d_gene: TRBD1; j_gene: TRBJ2-7; abundance: once; CDR3aa: CASSPRDSYEQYF; CDR3nt: TGTGCCAGCAGCCCCAGGGACAGCTACGAGCAGTACTTC
v_gene: TRBV24-1; d_gene: .; j_gene: TRBJ2-5; abundance: .; CDR3aa: CATSDLGRGQETQYF; CDR3nt: TGTGCCACCAGTGATTTGGGCAGGGGACAAGAGACCCAGTACTTC
v_gene: TRBV6-6; d_gene: .; j_gene: TRBJ1-1; abundance: .; CDR3aa: CASNLWNTEAFF; CDR3nt: TGTGCCAGCAATTTATGGAACACTGAAGCTTTCTTT
v_gene: TRBV6-1; d_gene: TRBD1; j_gene: TRBJ2-5; abundance: .; CDR3aa: CASSDPGQVMRETQYF; CDR3nt: TGTGCCAGCAGTGATCCAGGACAGGTTATGCGAGAGACCCAGTACTTC
v_gene: TRBV3-1/TRBV3-2; d_gene: .; j_gene: TRBJ1-5; abundance: .; CDR3aa: CASSPETPKGNQPQHF; CDR3nt: TGTGCCAGCAGCCCAGAGACACCAAAGGGGAATCAGCCCCAGCATTTT
v_gene: TRBV5-1; d_gene: .; j_gene: TRBJ2-6; abundance: .; CDR3aa: CASSLGNSGANVLTF; CDR3nt: TGCGCCAGCAGCTTGGGTAACTCTGGGGCCAACGTCCTGACTTTC
v_gene: TRBV9; d_gene: TRBD2; j_gene: TRBJ2-7; abundance: .; CDR3aa: CASSNGLAGEQYF; CDR3nt: TGTGCCAGCAGCAACGGACTAGCAGGTGAGCAGTACTTC
v_gene: TRBV7-9; d_gene: TRBD2; j_gene: TRBJ2-2; abundance: few; CDR3aa: CASSLTSGGTGELFF; CDR3nt: TGTGCCAGCAGCTTAACTAGCGGGGGTACCGGGGAGCTGTTTTTT
v_gene: TRBV6-5; d_gene: .; j_gene: TRBJ1-1; abundance: few; CDR3aa: CASKAGPGAPEAFF; CDR3nt: TGTGCCAGCAAGGCGGGGCCCGGGGCCCCTGAAGCTTTCTTT
v_gene: TRBV3-1/TRBV3-2; d_gene: TRBD2; j_gene: TRBJ2-5; abundance: .; CDR3aa: CASSHALGAGGQETQYF; CDR3nt: TGTGCCAGCAGCCACGCTTTGGGAGCGGGGGGGCAAGAGACCCAGTACTTC
v_gene: TRBV28; d_gene: TRBD1; j_gene: TRBJ2-4; abundance: .; CDR3aa: CASSFPDRVKNIQYF; CDR3nt: TGTGCCAGCAGCTTCCCGGACAGGGTCAAAAACATTCAGTACTTC
v_gene: TRBV28; d_gene: TRBD1; j_gene: TRBJ1-1; abundance: .; CDR3aa: CASTPGTADYTEAFF; CDR3nt: TGTGCTTCGACTCCGGGGACAGCCGACTACACTGAAGCTTTCTTT
v_gene: TRBV3-1/TRBV3-2; d_gene: TRBD1; j_gene: TRBJ2-7; abundance: few; CDR3aa: CASSQDPRGRFSGEQYF; CDR3nt: TGTGCCAGCAGCCAAGATCCGAGGGGGCGCTTTTCGGGCGAGCAGTACTTC
v_gene: TRBV28; d_gene: .; j_gene: TRBJ1-1; abundance: .; CDR3aa: CASNVMNTEAFF; CDR3nt: TGTGCCAGCAATGTAATGAACACTGAAGCTTTCTTT
v_gene: TRBV5-1; d_gene: TRBD1; j_gene: TRBJ2-1; abundance: .; CDR3aa: CASKGGQGNWLTDNEQFF; CDR3nt: TGCGCCAGCAAAGGCGGACAGGGAAACTGGCTGACGGACAATGAGCAGTTCTTC
v_gene: TRBV7-9; d_gene: TRBD2; j_gene: TRBJ2-1; abundance: .; CDR3aa: CASSLSLAGAYNEQFF; CDR3nt: TGTGCCAGCAGCTTAAGCCTAGCGGGGGCTTACAATGAGCAGTTCTTC
v_gene: TRBV10-3; d_gene: .; j_gene: TRBJ1-1; abundance: .; CDR3aa: CAISEMDTKTGAFF; CDR3nt: TGTGCCATCAGTGAGATGGACACTAAAACGGGAGCTTTCTTT
v_gene: TRBV6-6; d_gene: .; j_gene: TRBJ2-3; abundance: .; CDR3aa: CASNGGPDTQYF; CDR3nt: TGTGCCAGCAACGGGGGTCCAGATACGCAGTATTTT
v_gene: TRBV5-4; d_gene: .; j_gene: TRBJ1-2; abundance: .; CDR3aa: CASSLARQEDYGYTF; CDR3nt: TGTGCCAGCAGCTTGGCACGACAGGAGGACTATGGCTACACCTTC
v_gene: TRBV5-1; d_gene: TRBD1; j_gene: TRBJ1-2; abundance: .; CDR3aa: CASSLQGDGGYTF; CDR3nt: TGCGCCAGCAGTCTACAGGGGGATGGAGGCTACACCTTC
v_gene: TRBV5-4; d_gene: TRBD2; j_gene: TRBJ2-1; abundance: once; CDR3aa: CASSTSGGSYNEQFF; CDR3nt: TGTGCCAGCAGCACTAGCGGGGGGTCTTACAATGAGCAGTTCTTC
v_gene: TRBV5-6; d_gene: .; j_gene: TRBJ1-3; abundance: many; CDR3aa: CASSLRGGYPSGNTIYF; CDR3nt: TGTGCCAGCAGCTTGCGCGGGGGGTACCCCTCTGGAAACACCATATATTTT
v_gene: TRBV2; d_gene: .; j_gene: TRBJ1-4; abundance: .; CDR3aa: CASSRRTDNEKLFF; CDR3nt: TGTGCCAGTTCACGGCGAACAGATAATGAAAAACTGTTTTTT
v_gene: TRBV5-6; d_gene: .; j_gene: TRBJ1-5; abundance: .; CDR3aa: CASSLAVGRGLNQPQHF; CDR3nt: TGTGCCAGCAGCTTGGCCGTGGGACGGGGACTGAATCAGCCCCAGCATTTT
v_gene: TRBV7-2; d_gene: TRBD2; j_gene: TRBJ2-3; abundance: .; CDR3aa: CASSLGPSGGGPDTQYF; CDR3nt: TGTGCCAGCAGCTTAGGGCCTAGCGGGGGTGGGCCAGATACGCAGTATTTT
v_gene: TRBV10-3; d_gene: .; j_gene: TRBJ1-2; abundance: .; CDR3aa: CAISAGLDSHTF; CDR3nt: TGTGCCATCAGTGCCGGGTTAGACTCCCACACCTTC
v_gene: TRBV3-1/TRBV3-2; d_gene: .; j_gene: TRBJ1-5; abundance: many; CDR3aa: CASSQDSGGGQPQHF; CDR3nt: TGTGCCAGCAGCCAAGATAGTGGGGGAGGCCAGCCCCAGCATTTT
v_gene: TRBV4-2; d_gene: .; j_gene: TRBJ2-3; abundance: .; CDR3aa: CASSQGATDTQYF; CDR3nt: TGTGCCAGCAGCCAGGGAGCCACAGATACGCAGTATTTT
v_gene: TRBV3-1/TRBV3-2; d_gene: TRBD1; j_gene: TRBJ1-1; abundance: few; CDR3aa: CACQGVNTEAFF; CDR3nt: TGTGCCTGTCAGGGGGTGAACACTGAAGCTTTCTTT
v_gene: TRBV5-1; d_gene: .; j_gene: TRBJ1-2; abundance: .; CDR3aa: CASSLAEGGGLYGYTF; CDR3nt: TGCGCCAGCAGCTTGGCCGAGGGCGGAGGACTCTATGGCTACACCTTC
v_gene: TRBV18; d_gene: TRBD2; j_gene: TRBJ2-3; abundance: .; CDR3aa: CASSLGLGLAGGASTDTQYF; CDR3nt: TGTGCCAGCTCACTCGGACTGGGACTAGCGGGGGGCGCTAGCACAGATACGCAGTATTTT
v_gene: TRBV18; d_gene: .; j_gene: TRBJ2-7; abundance: few; CDR3aa: CASSPSGGNEQYF; CDR3nt: TGTGCCAGCTCACCGTCTGGAGGCAACGAGCAGTACTTC
v_gene: TRBV3-1/TRBV3-2; d_gene: TRBD2; j_gene: TRBJ2-1; abundance: .; CDR3aa: CASSQERGAASSYNEQFF; CDR3nt: TGTGCCAGCAGCCAAGAGCGGGGGGCCGCAAGCTCCTACAATGAGCAGTTCTTC
v_gene: TRBV7-9; d_gene: TRBD2; j_gene: TRBJ2-3; abundance: .; CDR3aa: CASRVWGKRGISTDTQYF; CDR3nt: TGTGCCAGCAGGGTTTGGGGGAAGCGGGGGATAAGCACAGATACGCAGTATTTT
v_gene: TRBV25-1; d_gene: TRBD2; j_gene: TRBJ2-5; abundance: .; CDR3aa: CASSELGSGGKKTQYF; CDR3nt: TGTGCCAGCAGTGAATTGGGTAGCGGGGGGAAAAAGACCCAGTACTTC
v_gene: TRBV6-5; d_gene: TRBD1; j_gene: TRBJ1-1; abundance: .; CDR3aa: CASKRDRNTEAFF; CDR3nt: TGTGCCAGCAAACGGGACAGGAACACTGAAGCTTTCTTT
v_gene: TRBV5-6; d_gene: .; j_gene: TRBJ1-5; abundance: .; CDR3aa: CASSFGPGGDYSNQPQHF; CDR3nt: TGTGCCAGCAGCTTCGGCCCCGGGGGGGATTATAGCAATCAGCCCCAGCATTTT
v_gene: TRBV5-1; d_gene: TRBD1; j_gene: TRBJ2-7; abundance: .; CDR3aa: CASSPGQAAYEQYF; CDR3nt: TGCGCCAGCAGCCCCGGACAGGCAGCCTACGAGCAGTACTTC
v_gene: TRBV19; d_gene: TRBD1; j_gene: TRBJ1-1; abundance: .; CDR3aa: CASSIRTGNLNTEAFF; CDR3nt: TGTGCCAGTAGTATAAGGACAGGGAATCTGAACACTGAAGCTTTCTTT
v_gene: TRBV3-1/TRBV3-2; d_gene: TRBD2; j_gene: TRBJ2-1; abundance: few; CDR3aa: CASSLSGGSFAEQFF; CDR3nt: TGTGCCAGCAGCTTAAGCGGGGGGTCATTCGCTGAGCAGTTCTTC
v_gene: TRBV19; d_gene: TRBD1; j_gene: TRBJ2-7; abundance: few; CDR3aa: CASRGDRANEQYF; CDR3nt: TGTGCCAGTAGGGGGGACAGGGCGAACGAGCAGTACTTC
v_gene: TRBV18; d_gene: .; j_gene: TRBJ2-5; abundance: .; CDR3aa: CASSVRTGETQYF; CDR3nt: TGTGCCAGCTCGGTCCGGACGGGGGAGACCCAGTACTTC
v_gene: TRBV2; d_gene: TRBD1; j_gene: TRBJ1-5; abundance: .; CDR3aa: CASSEQGQGSGQPQHF; CDR3nt: TGTGCCAGCAGTGAACAGGGACAGGGGTCAGGTCAGCCCCAGCATTTT
v_gene: TRBV4-2; d_gene: .; j_gene: TRBJ1-6; abundance: .; CDR3aa: CASSLMAVDNSPLHF; CDR3nt: TGTGCCAGCAGCCTAATGGCAGTCGATAATTCACCCCTCCACTTT
v_gene: TRBV2; d_gene: TRBD1; j_gene: TRBJ1-1; abundance: .; CDR3aa: CASRSGTGGSNTEAFF; CDR3nt: TGTGCCAGCAGGAGCGGGACAGGGGGCTCGAACACTGAAGCTTTCTTT